One and the same sample provided the 28 T cell receptor beta chains below, sequenced in a study of blood T cell repertoires in COVID-19. The protocol was immunoSEQ multiplex PCR, while the TCRdb copy is restricted to in-frame clones and leaves out a portion. The sample carries 360,000 or so clones, around nine tenths recorded once. Sequenced input: PBMCs or T cells enriched from blood (not recorded which). Receptors were obtained from a woman aged 25 to 39 who had recovered from COVID-19.

This clone was seen a single time. The CDR3 DNA follows: TGTGCCAGCAGCCCGACCCGGGCTAGCGGATACGAGCAGTACTTC. This codes for CASSPTRASGYEQYF. V is TRBV9 and J is TRBJ2-7; 7 bases align to TRBD2. V dropped 4 bases and J dropped 4; count of bases not matched to a gene: 11. The CDR3 contains 15 residues. CDR1 and CDR2 (germline): SGDLS, YYNGEE.

The V gene is TRBV6-4, the J gene TRBJ2-1, with D tentatively TRBD1 (5 bases). Per germline, CDR1 MRHNA and CDR2 SNTAGT. The V and J ends lost 2 bases and 11 bases respectively, with 16 bases between them. This CDR3 has 14 residues. This chain's CDR3 is CASSDGADVPKQFF. Here the CDR3 DNA reads TGTGCCAGCAGTGACGGGGCAGATGTACCCAAGCAGTTCTTC.

The chain couples TRBV12-3 or TRBV12-4 to TRBJ1-4; D not resolved. V was pared by 1 base and J by 10 bases, with 10 bases between. This CDR3 is 13 amino acids long. CDR3 nucleotides: TGTGCCAGCAGTTTAGTTCGGGGTGGAAAACTGTTTTTT. Protein sequence: CASSLVRGGKLFF.

The gene calls are TRBV7-9 and TRBJ2-1; 9 bases are shared with TRBD1. V lost 11 bases, J lost 7 bases, and 9 bases stayed unmatched. The germline V gene encodes CDR1 SEHNR and CDR2 FQNEAQ (reference sequence). The CDR3 sequence is 13 residues long. The CDR3 reads CAAGDRAKNEQFF. The CDR3 nucleotides are TGTGCCGCGGGGGACAGGGCCAAGAATGAGCAGTTCTTC.

The chain has TRBV5-1 and TRBJ2-2; the match to TRBD1 covers 8 bases. Germline trimming cut 7 bases from V and 4 bases from J; bases unmatched to any gene: 9. The CDR3 spans 15 residues. Germline-derived CDR1 and CDR2 are SGHRS and YFSETQ. The CDR3 DNA reads as TGCGCCAGCTACCCGGACAGGGTAATCACCGGGGAGCTGTTTTTT. It yields the protein CASYPDRVITGELFF.

V and J are TRBV13 and TRBJ1-6; perhaps TRBD1 as D (6 bases). Germline V gives CDR1 PRHDT, CDR2 FYEKMQ (reference sequence). This CDR3 is built from 15 residues. V lost 4 bases and J 9 bases, leaving 16 bases between the germline ends. The CDR3 loop is CASSSPRLGGSPLHF. In DNA, the CDR3 is TGTGCCAGCAGCTCTCCCAGGCTAGGGGGTTCACCCCTCCACTTT.

The CDR3 DNA reads as TGTGCCAGCAGTTTCAGGACAGCCTACGAGCAGTACTTC. It is translated as CASSFRTAYEQYF. The chain links TRBV27 to TRBJ2-7; D possibly corresponds to TRBD1 (6 bases). CDR3 length: 13 residues. Between the trimmed V and J ends, which lost 3 bases and 2 bases, there was a span of 8 bases. CDR1 is MNHEY and CDR2 is SMNVEV in the germline V gene (reference sequence).

This clone came up once. CDR3 bases: TGTGCCAGCAGTACATCCGAGGGGGCGGCGAATGAGCAGTTCTTC. This sequence encodes CASSTSEGAANEQFF. The chain uses TRBV27 and TRBJ2-1, with 7 bases aligning to TRBD1. CDR1 and CDR2 (germline): MNHEY, SMNVEV (reference sequence). The CDR3 has 15 residues. V shed 5 bases, J shed 7 bases, and the junction held 11 bases outside the gene matches.

The rearrangement links TRBV5-5 to TRBJ2-1; 14 bases match TRBD2. V gave up 0 bases and J gave up 8 bases; unmatched junction bases: 13. There are 19 residues in the CDR3. Looked up from germline, CDR1 is SGHKS and CDR2 is YYEKEE (reference sequence). The CDR3 DNA is TGTGCCAGCAGCTTGGCCACCTTCTTGACTAGCGGGGGGGTGTATGAGCAGTTCTTC. This translates into CASSLATFLTSGGVYEQFF. Combining the CDR3 with reference TRBV5-5 and TRBJ2-1 gives the whole variable domain DAGVTQSPTHLIKTRGQQVTLRCSPISGHKSVSWYQQVLGQGPQFIFQYYEKEERGRGNFPDRFSARQFPNYSSELNVNALLLGDSALYLCASSLATFLTSGGVYEQFFGPGTRLTVL.

This clone was picked up one time. This chain connects TRBV3-1 (or the pseudogene TRBV3-2) to TRBJ1-3; D ambiguous. The CDR3 is made up of 12 amino acids. Germline CDR1 and CDR2: LGHDT and YNNKEL (reference sequence). V lost 6 bases, J lost 7 bases, and 10 bases lay in between. In DNA form, the CDR3 reads TGTGCCAGCAGTCTTCCCCGGAACACCATATATTTT. Its translation is CASSLPRNTIYF.

This sequence joins TRBV15 and TRBJ2-2; TRBD2 matches 8 bases. Germline V gives CDR1 LNHNV, CDR2 YYDKDF (reference sequence). V shed 7 bases and J 7 bases; nucleotides not matched to a gene: 2. The CDR3 contains 12 residues. The CDR3 reads CATNLAGGELFF. In DNA form, the CDR3 reads TGTGCCACCAACCTAGCGGGCGGGGAGCTGTTTTTT.

This chain joins TRBV4-1 and TRBJ1-1; D is uncertain. The V and J ends lost 0 bases and 1 base respectively, with 6 bases between them. The CDR3 is 14 residues long. The germline gives CDR1 MGHRA, CDR2 YSYEKL. The CDR3 DNA sequence: TGCGCCAGCAGCCAAGAGGGAGGGAACACTGAAGCTTTCTTT. Its translation: CASSQEGGNTEAFF.

Points on this clone: Other DNA variants within this sample encode the same CDR3. The chain combines TRBV20-1 with TRBJ2-3; D gene uncertain. This CDR3 has 11 amino acids. Germline V CDR1 and CDR2: DFQATT, SNEGSKA (reference sequence). V dropped 6 bases and J dropped 6 bases, with 10 bases sitting between them. The chain's CDR3 is CSAPRGDTQYF. The CDR3 nucleotides are TGCAGTGCCCCGAGAGGCGATACGCAGTATTTT.

Only one count was recorded for this clone. The V and J genes are TRBV6-1 and TRBJ2-5; TRBD1 might be the D (7 bases). Trimming left V 2 bases short and J 1 base short, with 11 bases between. Germline V gene lookup returns CDR1 MNHNS and CDR2 SASEGT. CDR3 length: 15 residues. This CDR3 reads CASSESRGVQETQYF. CDR3 in DNA: TGTGCCAGCAGTGAATCCAGGGGGGTCCAAGAGACCCAGTACTTC.

The chain recombines TRBV19 with TRBJ2-7; TRBD1 matches at 8 bases. Losses at the gene ends were 4 bases for V and 1 base for J; bases not matched to a gene: 6. The germline gives CDR1 LNHDA, CDR2 SQIVND (reference sequence). CDR3 length: 15 residues. The CDR3 nucleotides read TGTGCCAGTAGTACAACGACAGGGGAGTCCTACGAGCAGTACTTC. Amino acids: CASSTTTGESYEQYF. Based on the CDR3 plus reference TRBV19 and TRBJ2-7, the full variable domain is DGGITQSPKYLFRKEGQNVTLSCEQNLNHDAMYWYRQDPGQGLRLIYYSQIVNDFQKGDIAEGYSVSREKKESFPLTVTSAQKNPTAFYLCASSTTTGESYEQYFGPGTRLTVT.

This sequence joins TRBV30 and TRBJ2-2; D is unresolved. CDR1 and CDR2 from the germline V gene are GTSNPN and SVGIG (reference sequence). The V end was cut by 5 bases, the J end by 7 bases, with 8 bases between. This CDR3 spans 11 amino acids. The CDR3 region is CAWLSFGELFF. CDR3 nucleotides: TGTGCCTGGCTTAGCTTCGGGGAGCTGTTTTTT.

The chain joins TRBV4-1 to TRBJ2-7, with D perhaps TRBD2 (7 bases). This CDR3 contains 17 residues. Germline CDR1 reads MGHRA; CDR2 reads YSYEKL. The V gene lost 1 base and the J gene lost 4 bases, with 20 bases spanning the gap. CDR3 sequence reads: CASSQGGGTPSTYEQYF. In DNA, the CDR3 is TGCGCCAGCAGCCAAGGGGGGGGGACACCATCAACTTACGAGCAGTACTTC.

The chain couples TRBV9 to TRBJ1-4, with D perhaps matching TRBD1 (5 bases). Looked up from germline, CDR1 is SGDLS and CDR2 is YYNGEE. The CDR3 covers 15 residues. V was clipped by 3 bases and J by 7 bases, with 16 bases between them. This chain's CDR3 is CASSGSGTFSEKLFF. Here the CDR3 DNA reads TGTGCCAGCAGCGGGTCCGGGACTTTCTCTGAAAAACTGTTTTTT.

V and J are TRBV4-1 and TRBJ1-1; the match to TRBD1 covers 9 bases. The CDR3 has 15 residues. Germline values: CDR1 MGHRA, CDR2 YSYEKL. After removal of 3 bases from V and 0 bases from J, the junction contained 2 bases not matched to a gene. Here the CDR3 reads CASSQGQGMNTEAFF. As DNA, the CDR3 is TGCGCCAGCAGCCAGGGACAGGGAATGAACACTGAAGCTTTCTTT.

J is TRBJ2-7 and V is TRBV5-6; 12 positions agree with TRBD2. The CDR3 sequence is 15 residues long. Germline CDR1 and CDR2: SGHDT and YYEEEE. The junction had 5 bases not matched to a gene; V was cut back by 0 bases and J by 7 bases. The CDR3 DNA reads TGTGCCAGCAGCTTGGGACTAGCGGGAGTTTGGGAGCAGTACTTC. Protein sequence: CASSLGLAGVWEQYF.

This chain joins TRBV18 and TRBJ2-1; perhaps TRBD1 as D (6 bases). The ends were cut back, 3 bases at V and 9 bases at J, with 15 bases in the middle. CDR1 is KGHSH, CDR2 LQKENI, per germline. The CDR3 sequence is 14 residues long. CDR3 in DNA: TGTGCCAGCTCACCCCGTTCCCAGGGGCGTGAGCAGTTCTTC. This sequence encodes CASSPRSQGREQFF. The full variable domain, in which reference TRBV18 and TRBJ2-1 provide the parts outside the CDR3, is NAGVMQNPRHLVRRRGQEARLRCSPMKGHSHVYWYRQLPEEGLKFMVYLQKENIIDESGMPKERFSAEFPKEGPSILRIQQVVRGDSAAYFCASSPRSQGREQFFGPGTRLTVL.

The rearrangement joins TRBV29-1 to TRBJ1-1, with a possible D match to TRBD1 (5 bases). The CDR3 has 11 residues. Trimming pared 6 bases from V and 6 bases from J, leaving 11 bases between. Germline CDR1 is SQVTM and CDR2 is ANQGSEA. Written as DNA, the CDR3 is TGCAGCGTGCGGGGGTGGGCTGAAGCTTTCTTT. Encoded protein: CSVRGWAEAFF.

The chain uses TRBV9 and TRBJ1-5, with D tentatively TRBD1 (6 bases). Trimming removed 4 bases from V and 1 base from J, with 9 bases in between. The CDR3 has 14 residues. Looked up from germline, CDR1 is SGDLS and CDR2 is YYNGEE. The CDR3 region is CASSPGQSNQPQHF. In DNA form, the CDR3 reads TGTGCCAGCAGCCCCGGACAGAGCAATCAGCCCCAGCATTTT. Together with reference TRBV9 and TRBJ1-5, the CDR3 gives the full variable domain: DSGVTQTPKHLITATGQRVTLRCSPRSGDLSVYWYQQSLDQGLQFLIQYYNGEERAKGNILERFSAQQFPDLHSELNLSSLELGDSALYFCASSPGQSNQPQHFGDGTRLSIL.

This chain links TRBV30 with TRBJ2-3; 8 bases fit TRBD2. This CDR3 contains 14 residues. Germline CDR1 and CDR2: GTSNPN and SVGIG (reference sequence). V dropped 4 bases and J dropped 7; count of bases not matched to a gene: 10. The DNA for the CDR3 is TGTGCCTGGACCGGCCGGACTAGCTTATATACGCAGTATTTT. It specifies CAWTGRTSLYTQYF.

A remark on this clone: The same CDR3 arises from other DNA sequences in this sample as well. The chain is built from TRBV18 and TRBJ2-6; D might be TRBD2 (6 bases). V was trimmed by 0 bases and J by 1 base, leaving 13 bases between them. The CDR3 has 18 residues. The germline V gene has CDR1 KGHSH and CDR2 LQKENI. The CDR3 sequence is CASSPPAGRTSGANVLTF. CDR3 in DNA: TGTGCCAGCTCACCACCGGCGGGACGGACGTCTGGGGCCAACGTCCTGACTTTC. Full variable domain (rest looked up from reference TRBV18 and TRBJ2-6): NAGVMQNPRHLVRRRGQEARLRCSPMKGHSHVYWYRQLPEEGLKFMVYLQKENIIDESGMPKERFSAEFPKEGPSILRIQQVVRGDSAAYFCASSPPAGRTSGANVLTFGAGSRLTVL.

J is TRBJ2-5 and V is TRBV4-1, with D possibly matching TRBD2 (6 bases). This CDR3 has 17 residues. The germline V gene has CDR1 MGHRA and CDR2 YSYEKL. Trimming pared 0 bases from V and 0 bases from J, leaving 14 bases between. The CDR3 region has the DNA TGCGCCAGCAGCCAAGATCCGGCAGGGACTGACCAAGAGACCCAGTACTTC. It codes for CASSQDPAGTDQETQYF.

The chain recombines TRBV13 with TRBJ1-1; D not resolved. The CDR3 length is 14 residues. Per germline, CDR1 PRHDT and CDR2 FYEKMQ (reference sequence). Trimming pared 6 bases from V and 1 base from J, leaving 12 bases between. CDR3 bases: TGTGCCAGCAGGCACGGAACTACGAACACTGAAGCTTTCTTT. It codes for CASRHGTTNTEAFF.

The table lists this clone with a count of one. V usage is TRBV4-3 and J usage is TRBJ2-3; 9 bases fit TRBD1. CDR3 length: 17 residues. Per germline, CDR1 LGHNA and CDR2 YSLEER. The ends lost 3 bases at V and 0 bases at J; junction bases unmatched: 7. CDR3 nucleotides: TGCGCCAGCAGCCACCTTTTGACAGGGGGGAGCACAGATACGCAGTATTTT. Translation gives CASSHLLTGGSTDTQYF.